These T cell receptor beta chains were read from a single sample in a study of identifying expanded T cells in peripheral blood. TCRdb keeps only in-frame clones here, not all; method: immunoSEQ multiplex PCR. The table shows around 56,000 clones, with around 86% occurring only once. The source material was blood. Receptor source: a person aged 18 to 75 in good health. Both conserved end residues are part of each CDR3. The D gene is left open where the match is weak. Clone size, where shown, is once, few, many, or a class for clones that have expanded.

D,J,size,V,CDR3,DNA
.,TRBJ1-5,.,TRBV2,CASSVWARGRQPQHF,TGTGCCAGCAGTGTCTGGGCGCGAGGTAGACAGCCCCAGCATTTT
.,TRBJ1-1,.,TRBV5-1,CASSSDRALMNTEAFF,TGCGCCAGCAGCTCGGACAGAGCTCTCATGAACACTGAAGCTTTCTTT
.,TRBJ2-5,.,TRBV6-6,CASSSHMGGETQYF,TGTGCCAGCAGTTCCCATATGGGTGGAGAGACCCAGTACTTC
.,TRBJ2-3,once,TRBV7-3,CASSLYKEDTQYF,TGTGCCAGCAGCTTATATAAGGAAGATACGCAGTATTTT
.,TRBJ2-7,.,TRBV6-5,CASSYSQGYEQYF,TGTGCCAGCAGTTACTCGCAGGGCTACGAGCAGTACTTC
.,TRBJ1-5,.,TRBV19,CASSIRLGGHQPQHF,TGTGCCAGTAGTATAAGATTGGGGGGACATCAGCCCCAGCATTTT
TRBD1,TRBJ1-5,.,TRBV5-1,CASSLGDRAISPQHF,TGCGCCAGCAGCTTAGGGGACAGAGCAATCAGCCCCCAGCATTTT
.,TRBJ1-1,.,TRBV5-4,CASSSQVGAEAFF,TGTGCCAGCAGCTCACAGGTTGGTGCTGAAGCTTTCTTT
TRBD1,TRBJ2-7,.,TRBV29-1,CSVETGQVAFLYEQYF,TGCAGCGTTGAAACAGGACAGGTTGCCTTTCTCTACGAGCAGTACTTC
.,TRBJ2-2,once,TRBV10-1,CASSDPRTGRAGELFF,TGCGCCAGCAGTGACCCCCGGACAGGGAGGGCCGGGGAGCTGTTTTTT
.,TRBJ1-1,.,TRBV14,CASSQSGRPNTEAFF,TGTGCCAGCAGCCAGTCGGGACGGCCGAACACTGAAGCTTTCTTT
.,TRBJ1-2,.,TRBV13,CASSQGRSIFYTF,TGTGCCAGCAGCCAGGGACGGAGCATTTTCTACACCTTC
.,TRBJ2-1,once,TRBV29-1,CSVELFYNEQFF,TGCAGCGTTGAACTCTTCTACAATGAGCAGTTCTTC
TRBD2,TRBJ2-1,.,TRBV9,CASGTSGRTGLTGNEQFF,TGTGCCAGCGGGACTAGCGGGCGGACAGGTTTAACAGGGAATGAGCAGTTCTTC
.,TRBJ2-1,.,TRBV27,CATALSSYNEQFF,TGTGCCACGGCCTTAAGCTCCTACAATGAGCAGTTCTTC
.,TRBJ2-5,.,TRBV2,CASRRDVGTETQYF,TGTGCCAGCAGGAGGGACGTAGGGACGGAGACCCAGTACTTC
.,TRBJ2-3,.,TRBV4-1,CASSPRGDTDTQYF,TGCGCCAGCAGCCCCCGCGGGGACACAGATACGCAGTATTTT
.,TRBJ2-5,.,TRBV5-1,CASSLGNGETQYF,TGCGCCAGCAGCTTGGGAAACGGCGAGACCCAGTACTTC
TRBD1,TRBJ2-7,.,TRBV11-3,CASSSLTGKSYEQYF,TGTGCCAGCAGCTCGCTGACAGGGAAATCCTACGAGCAGTACTTC
.,TRBJ2-1,.,TRBV7-9,CASSLLEPFNEQFF,TGTGCCAGCAGCTTACTAGAGCCCTTCAATGAGCAGTTCTTC
TRBD1,TRBJ1-4,once,TRBV18,CASSPGTGVNEKLFF,TGTGCCAGCTCACCGGGGACAGGAGTAAATGAAAAACTGTTTTTT
.,TRBJ1-2,.,TRBV2,CATDRQALYGYTF,TGTGCCACCGACCGACAGGCCCTCTATGGCTACACCTTC
.,TRBJ1-1,.,TRBV5-1,CASSLNAQGFTEAFF,TGCGCCAGCAGCTTGAATGCACAGGGCTTCACTGAAGCTTTCTTT
.,TRBJ1-1,.,TRBV27,CASSLFRGTEAFF,TGTGCCAGCAGTTTATTTAGGGGGACTGAAGCTTTCTTT
.,TRBJ1-2,.,TRBV10-1,CASILTGHYGYTF,TGCGCCAGCATTCTGACAGGTCACTATGGCTACACCTTC
.,TRBJ2-2,.,TRBV6-5,CASSTGELFF,TGTGCCAGCAGTACAGGGGAGCTGTTTTTT
.,TRBJ2-5,once,TRBV11-2,CASSLGRDISQETQYF,TGTGCCAGCAGCTTGGGGCGGGATATCTCCCAAGAGACCCAGTACTTC
.,TRBJ1-2,.,TRBV9,CASSALFSAGVIADYGYTF,TGTGCCAGCAGCGCCCTCTTTTCGGCAGGTGTTATAGCGGACTATGGCTACACCTTC
.,TRBJ1-5,.,TRBV19,CASRFGGYSNQPQHF,TGTGCCAGTAGGTTCGGCGGCTATAGCAATCAGCCCCAGCATTTT
TRBD1,TRBJ1-2,.,TRBV7-2,CASSSHRGYGYTF,TGTGCCAGCAGCTCCCACAGGGGCTATGGCTACACCTTC
.,TRBJ1-1,.,TRBV30,CAWSGAGRRTEAFF,TGTGCCTGGAGTGGGGCAGGGCGAAGAACTGAAGCTTTCTTT
TRBD2,TRBJ2-2,once,TRBV2,CASSPIAGGGTGELFF,TGTGCCAGCAGTCCTATAGCGGGGGGCGGCACCGGGGAGCTGTTTTTT
.,TRBJ2-3,.,TRBV7-2,CASSYRQGTDTQYF,TGTGCCAGCAGCTATAGACAGGGCACAGATACGCAGTATTTT
TRBD1,TRBJ2-2,.,TRBV29-1,CSVEGQGRTGELFF,TGCAGCGTTGAGGGACAGGGGAGAACCGGGGAGCTGTTTTTT
.,TRBJ1-4,.,TRBV5-1,CASSLGTQLLANEKLFF,TGCGCCAGCAGCTTGGGGACCCAGCTACTGGCTAATGAAAAACTGTTTTTT
TRBD1,TRBJ1-2,.,TRBV5-8,CASSSLDRGGGYTF,TGTGCCAGCAGCTCCCTAGACAGGGGTGGCGGCTACACCTTC
.,TRBJ2-6,.,TRBV2,CASSTGASGANVLTF,TGTGCCAGCAGCACAGGCGCCTCTGGGGCCAACGTCCTGACTTTC
TRBD2,TRBJ2-1,.,TRBV7-2,CASSLTGGSAYNEQFF,TGTGCCAGCAGCTTAACGGGAGGATCAGCATACAATGAGCAGTTCTTC
.,TRBJ2-7,.,TRBV7-8,CASSLVPGFAYEQYF,TGTGCCAGCAGCTTAGTTCCGGGTTTCGCCTACGAGCAGTACTTC
.,TRBJ2-2,.,TRBV7-9,CASSLQQVNTGELFF,TGTGCCAGCAGCTTACAGCAAGTCAACACCGGGGAGCTGTTTTTT
.,TRBJ2-4,.,TRBV19,CASSIWDNKNIQYF,TGTGCCAGTAGTATTTGGGACAACAAAAACATTCAGTACTTC
TRBD1,TRBJ2-3,.,TRBV27,CASSPPGTGSDTQYF,TGTGCCAGCAGTCCCCCCGGGACAGGGTCAGATACGCAGTATTTT
.,TRBJ2-7,.,TRBV19,CASSIGSNEQYF,TGTGCCAGTAGTATAGGTTCCAACGAGCAGTACTTC
.,TRBJ1-2,.,TRBV30,CAWGAGPYGYTF,TGTGCCTGGGGGGCGGGTCCTTATGGCTACACCTTC
.,TRBJ1-5,.,TRBV7-9,CASSDINQPQHF,TGTGCCAGCAGCGATATCAATCAGCCCCAGCATTTT
.,TRBJ2-7,.,TRBV6-5,CASSYSGAMGAYEQYF,TGTGCCAGCAGTTACTCCGGGGCTATGGGGGCCTACGAGCAGTACTTC
.,TRBJ2-1,.,TRBV18,CASSPLPSGNEQFF,TGTGCCAGCTCACCACTCCCATCGGGCAATGAGCAGTTCTTC
TRBD1,TRBJ1-2,.,TRBV30,CAWSPPGQGGQANYGYTF,TGTGCCTGGAGTCCCCCGGGACAGGGAGGTCAAGCTAACTATGGCTACACCTTC
.,TRBJ1-5,.,TRBV2,CASSEGFYSNQPQHF,TGTGCCAGCAGTGAAGGATTCTATAGCAATCAGCCCCAGCATTTT
TRBD1,TRBJ1-4,.,TRBV5-4,CASSMGQGNEKLFF,TGTGCCAGCAGCATGGGACAGGGAAATGAAAAACTGTTTTTT
TRBD2,TRBJ2-3,.,TRBV7-8,CASSPLATSRTDTQYF,TGTGCCAGCAGTCCTCTAGCGACTAGCCGAACAGATACGCAGTATTTT
.,TRBJ1-2,few,TRBV28,CASSPPIQMGGYTF,TGTGCCAGCAGTCCCCCGATTCAAATGGGTGGCTACACCTTC
.,TRBJ1-1,.,TRBV6-6,CASSFEHNTEAFF,TGTGCCAGCAGTTTTGAGCACAACACTGAAGCTTTCTTT